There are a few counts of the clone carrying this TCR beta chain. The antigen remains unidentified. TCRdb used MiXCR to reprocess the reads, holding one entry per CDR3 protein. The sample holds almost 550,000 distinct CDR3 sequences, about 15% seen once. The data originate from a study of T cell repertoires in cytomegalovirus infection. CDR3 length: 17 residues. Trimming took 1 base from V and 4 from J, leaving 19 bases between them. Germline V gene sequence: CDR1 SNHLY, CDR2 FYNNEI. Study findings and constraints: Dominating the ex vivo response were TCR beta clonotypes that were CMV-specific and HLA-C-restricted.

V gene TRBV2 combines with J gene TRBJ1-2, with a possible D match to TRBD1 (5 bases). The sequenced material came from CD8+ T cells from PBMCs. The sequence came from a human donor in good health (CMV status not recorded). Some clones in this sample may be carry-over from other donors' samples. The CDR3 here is CASSEGTSAARGYGYTF. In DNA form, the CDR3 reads TGTGCCAGCAGTGAAGGTACCTCTGCTGCGAGGGGCTATGGCTACACCTTC.